Listed here are 30 T cell receptor beta chains from one sample, sequenced in a study of a mutant IDH1 vaccine in newly diagnosed glioma. The time point was: week 47, end of study. A single vaccine dose contained 300 ug of mutant IDH1 20-mer peptide, and topical imiquimod was used with it. Their target antigens are unknown. The method was immunoSEQ multiplex PCR; TCRdb's version includes in-frame clones alone and lacks a portion of them. The sample includes 84,000 or so clones, about 81% of them seen just once. Sequences were derived from PBMCs, sampled from a glioma patient whose treatment included an IDH1 peptide vaccine. Every receptor here comes from a man aged 40-55 years with glioma.

The table lists this clone with a few counts. The chain recombines TRBV10-3 with TRBJ1-5; D uncertain. Germline V gene lookup returns CDR1 ENHRY and CDR2 SYGVKD. The germline V and J ends were trimmed by 6 bases and 7 bases, with 13 bases remaining between them. The CDR3 extends over 13 amino acids. This CDR3 is CAIRTREGQPQHF. The CDR3 nucleotides are TGTGCCATCAGAACTAGGGAAGGGCAGCCCCAGCATTTT.

V and J are TRBV7-8 and TRBJ1-2; TRBD1 agrees at 9 bases. Per germline, CDR1 SGHVS and CDR2 FQNEAQ. The length of the CDR3 is 15 residues. J gave up 6 bases and V 1 base, and 6 bases lay outside the gene matches. The CDR3 loop is CASSLVLRDRDGYTF. The CDR3 DNA reads as TGTGCCAGCAGCTTAGTTCTCCGGGACAGGGATGGCTACACCTTC.

This clone is a singleton in its sample. The J gene is TRBJ1-1, the V gene TRBV29-1; no firm D call. V dropped 3 bases and J dropped 3 bases, with 5 bases sitting between them. The CDR3 covers 11 residues. Germline assignment: CDR1 SQVTM and CDR2 ANQGSEA. The CDR3 region has the DNA TGCAGCGTTGACGGCTACACTGAAGCTTTCTTT. It encodes CSVDGYTEAFF.

By share, this clone ranks as medium-sized. This sequence joins TRBV29-1 and TRBJ2-1; maybe TRBD1 (6 bases). V was cut by 4 bases and J by 2 bases, with 21 bases left in between. CDR3 length equals 17 residues. In germline, CDR1 is SQVTM, CDR2 ANQGSEA. CDR3 DNA sequence: TGCAGCGTTGGTATCAAATGGACAGATTTACCCTACAATGAGCAGTTCTTC. It is translated as CSVGIKWTDLPYNEQFF.

V and J are TRBV6-5 and TRBJ1-3, with D unclear. Germline CDR1 reads MNHEY; CDR2 reads SVGAGI. Deletions cut 2 bases from V and 0 bases from J, with 11 bases between. CDR3 length equals 16 residues. The CDR3 DNA follows: TGTGCCAGCAGTTACGGCCGAAACCCCTCTGGAAACACCATATATTTT. It translates to CASSYGRNPSGNTIYF.

The chain carries TRBV5-1 and TRBJ1-4; 8 bases line up with TRBD1. The CDR3 loop spans 15 amino acids. The V segment lost 4 bases and the J segment 8 bases; nucleotides outside the gene matches: 10. Germline CDR1 reads SGHRS; CDR2 reads YFSETQ. Here the CDR3 reads CASSNATGVGEKLFF. The CDR3 DNA reads TGCGCCAGCAGCAACGCGACAGGGGTTGGAGAAAAACTGTTTTTT.

The chain combines TRBV7-9 with TRBJ2-5; TRBD2 aligns across 13 bases. The CDR3 totals 15 residues. Germline V gene data show CDR1 as SEHNR and CDR2 as FQNEAQ (reference sequence). The J segment lost 5 bases and the V segment lost 5 bases, leaving 5 bases of the junction unmatched. Here the CDR3 DNA reads TGTGCCAGCAGCCCCGGACTAGCGGGAGTGGAGACCCAGTACTTC. It codes for CASSPGLAGVETQYF.

V usage is TRBV18 and J usage is TRBJ1-1; D remains ambiguous. CDR3 length: 13 residues. V dropped 3 bases and J dropped 2 bases, with 7 bases sitting between them. CDR1 and CDR2 (germline): KGHSH, LQKENI. The chain's CDR3 is CASSPIENTEAFF. CDR3 coding DNA: TGTGCCAGCTCACCCATTGAAAACACTGAAGCTTTCTTT. The whole variable domain, filled in from reference TRBV18 and TRBJ1-1, reads NAGVMQNPRHLVRRRGQEARLRCSPMKGHSHVYWYRQLPEEGLKFMVYLQKENIIDESGMPKERFSAEFPKEGPSILRIQQVVRGDSAAYFCASSPIENTEAFFGQGTRLTVV.

The rearrangement joins TRBV19 to TRBJ2-4; D call uncertain. CDR1 and CDR2 from the germline V gene are LNHDA and SQIVND (reference sequence). The CDR3 sequence is 14 residues long. Trimming took off 4 bases at V and 0 bases at J, with 7 bases between the two ends. The CDR3 coding sequence is TGTGCCAGTAGTAGGGATCTAGCCAAAAACATTCAGTACTTC. Translating gives CASSRDLAKNIQYF. The full variable domain, rest sourced from reference TRBV19 and TRBJ2-4, is DGGITQSPKYLFRKEGQNVTLSCEQNLNHDAMYWYRQDPGQGLRLIYYSQIVNDFQKGDIAEGYSVSREKKESFPLTVTSAQKNPTAFYLCASSRDLAKNIQYFGAGTRLSVL.

This clone was seen only a few times. The chain uses TRBV13 and TRBJ1-6; D might be TRBD1 (5 bases). This CDR3 is built from 15 residues. CDR1 and CDR2 (germline): PRHDT, FYEKMQ (reference sequence). V dropped 3 bases and J dropped 8 bases, with 14 bases sitting between them. The CDR3 sequence: CASSLGEGGDSPLHF. As DNA, the CDR3 is TGTGCCAGCAGCTTGGGAGAGGGAGGGGATTCACCCCTCCACTTT.

V usage is TRBV4-3 and J usage is TRBJ2-3; 9 bases line up with TRBD1. With V trimmed by 1 base and J by 3 bases, 8 bases remained unmatched. Germline V gene data show CDR1 as LGHNA and CDR2 as YSLEER. This CDR3 spans 17 amino acids. The CDR3: CASSQGGQGAGTDTQYF. The CDR3, as DNA: TGCGCCAGCAGCCAAGGGGGACAGGGAGCGGGGACAGATACGCAGTATTTT.

The chain has TRBV6-5 and TRBJ1-2; D not certain. Trimming removed 2 bases from V and 5 bases from J, with 9 bases in between. The germline V gene encodes CDR1 MNHEY and CDR2 SVGAGI. This CDR3 is built from 13 residues. The CDR3 protein is CASSYSQTYGYTF. As DNA, the CDR3 is TGTGCCAGCAGTTACAGCCAGACATATGGCTACACCTTC.

V usage is TRBV11-2 and J usage is TRBJ2-3; 7 nucleotides match TRBD1. CDR3 length equals 14 residues. Trimming at V came to 7 bases and at J to 2 bases, leaving 6 bases not matched to a gene. Germline CDR1 is SGHAT and CDR2 is FQNNGV. The CDR3 loop is CASNPQGYTDTQYF. In DNA form, the CDR3 reads TGTGCCAGCAACCCACAGGGGTACACAGATACGCAGTATTTT. Using reference TRBV11-2 and TRBJ2-3 for the parts outside the CDR3, the full variable domain is EAGVAQSPRYKIIEKRQSVAFWCNPISGHATLYWYQQILGQGPKLLIQFQNNGVVDDSQLPKDRFSAERLKGVDSTLKIQPAKLEDSAVYLCASNPQGYTDTQYFGPGTRLTVL.

The gene calls are TRBV12-5 and TRBJ2-2; the match to TRBD2 covers 7 bases. Germline CDR1 is LGHNT and CDR2 is FRNRAP. The CDR3 covers 12 residues. This chain's CDR3 is CASSGNTGELFF. The CDR3 DNA follows: TGTGCCTCTAGCGGGAACACCGGGGAGCTGTTTTTT.

V gene TRBV5-6 combines with J gene TRBJ1-2, with TRBD1 matching 9 bases. CDR1 is SGHDT and CDR2 is YYEEEE in the germline V gene. This CDR3 has 16 residues. The V gene end was trimmed by 3 bases and the J gene end by 1 base; junction bases not matched to a gene: 7. The CDR3 region has the DNA TGTGCCAGCAGCTGGCTGGGGGACAGGGATAACTATGGCTACACCTTC. The encoded protein is CASSWLGDRDNYGYTF.

The rearrangement links TRBV4-1 to TRBJ2-1; 13 nucleotides match TRBD2. Germline V CDR1 and CDR2: MGHRA, YSYEKL. The junction had 8 bases not matched to a gene; V was cut back by 6 bases and J by 9 bases. The CDR3 loop spans 15 amino acids. The CDR3 sequence is CASRRLAGGEGEQFF. The CDR3 coding sequence is TGCGCCAGCAGGCGACTAGCGGGGGGAGAGGGTGAGCAGTTCTTC.

The gene calls are TRBV25-1 and TRBJ2-7; 8 bases fit TRBD1. This CDR3 contains 15 residues. Germline V lookup: CDR1 MGHDK, CDR2 SYGVNS. J lost 5 bases, V lost 3 bases, and 9 bases had no gene match. This CDR3 reads CASSEPPGGHNEQYF. The DNA for the CDR3 is TGTGCCAGCAGTGAGCCACCAGGGGGCCACAACGAGCAGTACTTC.

This chain uses TRBV2 with TRBJ1-1; D is undetermined. The CDR3 loop spans 15 amino acids. The V and J ends lost 7 bases and 0 bases respectively, with 15 bases between them. Germline assignment: CDR1 SNHLY and CDR2 FYNNEI. The CDR3 DNA follows: TGTGCCAGCATCGGTACAGTCTATTTGAACACTGAAGCTTTCTTT. This codes for CASIGTVYLNTEAFF.

CDR3 bases: TGTGCCAGCAGTTTATTCGCGGGAAGCACAGATACGCAGTATTTT. Its translation: CASSLFAGSTDTQYF. The chain has TRBV27 and TRBJ2-3; TRBD2 is a possible D gene (6 bases). V gave up 1 base and J gave up 0 bases, with 8 bases separating them. The germline gives CDR1 MNHEY, CDR2 SMNVEV (reference sequence). This CDR3 is 15 amino acids long.

The chain employs TRBV7-2 and TRBJ2-3, with TRBD1 matching 9 bases. V lost 5 bases and J lost 2; bases outside the gene matches: 14. The CDR3 covers 18 residues. Germline V gene sequence: CDR1 SGHTA, CDR2 FQGNSA. DNA for the CDR3: TGTGCCAGCAGCGTCTCCGGGACAGGGAGAAGGACCACAGATACGCAGTATTTT. It is translated as CASSVSGTGRRTTDTQYF.

The chain employs TRBV6-5 and TRBJ2-7, with 11 bases lining up with TRBD1. The CDR3 contains 14 residues. V trimming: 10 bases; J trimming: 2 bases; junction bases outside the gene matches: 7. CDR1 is MNHEY and CDR2 is SVGAGI in the germline V gene. In DNA form, the CDR3 reads TGTGCCATCACTCCGGGACAGGGGGCCTACGAGCAGTACTTC. Its translation is CAITPGQGAYEQYF.

J is TRBJ2-7 and V is TRBV28; D is tentatively TRBD1 or TRBD2 (6 bases each). CDR3 length equals 15 residues. Per the germline V gene, CDR1 is MDHEN and CDR2 is SYDVKM. V lost 3 bases and J lost 0, with 12 bases in between. This CDR3 reads CASSLAGHVSYEQYF. In nucleotides, the CDR3 is TGTGCCAGCAGTTTGGCGGGACATGTCTCCTACGAGCAGTACTTC.

The chain couples TRBV7-2 to TRBJ2-3; 9 bases are a match to TRBD2. Trimming removed 0 bases from V and 2 bases from J; junction bases left unmatched: 6. Germline CDR1 reads SGHTA; CDR2 reads FQGNSA. The CDR3 totals 17 residues. CDR3 sequence (DNA): TGTGCCAGCAGCTTAGCCCTGGGACTAGCCAACACAGATACGCAGTATTTT. The encoded protein is CASSLALGLANTDTQYF. Supplemented by reference TRBV7-2 and TRBJ2-3, the full variable domain reads GAGVSQSPSNKVTEKGKDVELRCDPISGHTALYWYRQSLGQGLEFLIYFQGNSAPDKSGLPSDRFSAERTGGSVSTLTIQRTQQEDSAVYLCASSLALGLANTDTQYFGPGTRLTVL.

The chain recombines TRBV4-3 with TRBJ2-3; a possible D gene is TRBD2 (5 bases). The ends were cut back, 2 bases at V and 0 bases at J, with 6 bases in the middle. The germline V gene encodes CDR1 LGHNA and CDR2 YSLEER. CDR3 size: 14 residues. This CDR3 is CASSQLASTDTQYF. The CDR3, as DNA: TGCGCCAGCAGCCAATTAGCGAGCACAGATACGCAGTATTTT.

The rearrangement uses TRBV7-2 and TRBJ2-1; maybe TRBD1 (6 bases). Germline CDR1 SGHTA, CDR2 FQGNSA. V lost 5 bases and J 4 bases, leaving 15 bases between the germline ends. The CDR3 runs 15 residues. CDR3 protein: CASSRAGTSYNEQFF. CDR3 nucleotides: TGTGCCAGCAGCCGAGCCGGGACAAGTTACAATGAGCAGTTCTTC.

This clone was counted a few times. The V and J genes are TRBV30 and TRBJ2-7, with 9 bases fitting TRBD1. Looked up from germline, CDR1 is GTSNPN and CDR2 is SVGIG (reference sequence). This CDR3 region has 17 residues. The V and J ends lost 5 bases and 6 bases, in that order; junction bases with no gene match: 20. The CDR3 reads CAWAVGQGKVGRGEQYF. CDR3 nucleotides: TGTGCCTGGGCCGTGGGACAGGGAAAGGTAGGACGAGGCGAGCAGTACTTC.

This clone was seen only once. The rearrangement joins TRBV18 to TRBJ1-5; D gene ambiguous. The CDR3 is 14 amino acids. Germline V lookup: CDR1 KGHSH, CDR2 LQKENI. V shed 1 base and J shed 3 bases, with 7 bases lying between them. CDR3 protein: CASSPQQTNQPQHF. The CDR3 nucleotides are TGTGCCAGCTCACCACAGCAAACCAATCAGCCCCAGCATTTT. The whole variable domain, filled in from reference TRBV18 and TRBJ1-5, reads NAGVMQNPRHLVRRRGQEARLRCSPMKGHSHVYWYRQLPEEGLKFMVYLQKENIIDESGMPKERFSAEFPKEGPSILRIQQVVRGDSAAYFCASSPQQTNQPQHFGDGTRLSIL.

This clone was detected only once. The genes are TRBV9 and TRBJ2-1; D not certain. V lost 3 bases and J 1 base, leaving 14 bases between the germline ends. There are 16 residues in the CDR3. CDR1 is SGDLS, CDR2 YYNGEE, per germline. CDR3 protein: CASSASDPESYNEQFF. CDR3 DNA: TGTGCCAGCAGCGCGTCAGACCCCGAATCCTACAATGAGCAGTTCTTC.

The CDR3, as DNA: TGCGCCAGCAGCCCCCATACGGGCGAGCAGTACTTC. It is translated as CASSPHTGEQYF. The J gene is TRBJ2-7, the V gene TRBV5-1; D unresolved. The V end was cut by 4 bases, the J end by 6 bases, with 11 bases between. Per the germline V gene, CDR1 is SGHRS and CDR2 is YFSETQ. The CDR3 contains 12 residues.

V is TRBV29-1 and J is TRBJ1-2; 7 bases agree with TRBD1. CDR3 length: 13 residues. From germline, CDR1 is SQVTM and CDR2 ANQGSEA. The ends lost 6 bases at V and 4 bases at J; junction bases unmatched: 8. The CDR3 DNA reads as TGCAGCGTGTACCCGGGACAGCTCTATGGCTACACCTTC. It yields the protein CSVYPGQLYGYTF.